The rows below give T cell receptor beta chains drawn from one sample of a study of T cell changes during pregnancy in multiple sclerosis. Sequenced by immunoSEQ multiplex PCR; TCRdb stores in-frame clones only, minus some. Here the sample spans tens of thousands of clones, 80% to 95% being singletons. Sequences were derived from peripheral blood, sampled in the second trimester of pregnancy. These receptors were obtained from a female donor with multiple sclerosis, enrolled in a pregnancy study. CDR3s include the opening cysteine and the closing phenylalanine or tryptophan. D genes are given only for firm matches. Not every row has a clone size; where given, it reads once, few, many or a size class.

clone size,D gene,V gene,J gene,CDR3 DNA,CDR3 protein
-,TRBD1,TRBV5-1,TRBJ2-3,TGCGCCAGCAGCTTGAGAGGGACAGTCACAGATACGCAGTATTTT,CASSLRGTVTDTQYF
-,-,TRBV7-8,TRBJ2-5,TGTGCCAGCAGCTTCTTCCAGCAAGAGACCCAGTACTTC,CASSFFQQETQYF
-,TRBD1,TRBV28,TRBJ1-6,TGTGCCAGCCTCCGGGACAGGGGAGGCTATAATTCACCCCTCCACTTT,CASLRDRGGYNSPLHF
-,-,TRBV9,TRBJ2-5,TGTGCCAGCAGCGTAGTAGTTGAGACCCAGTACTTC,CASSVVVETQYF
-,-,TRBV6-5,TRBJ1-5,TGTGCCAGCAGGATACGGGAGTATAGCAATCAGCCCCAGCATTTT,CASRIREYSNQPQHF
-,-,TRBV9,TRBJ2-5,TGTGCCAGCAGCGTAGGGGGAAACAGGCAAGAGACCCAGTACTTC,CASSVGGNRQETQYF
-,-,TRBV12-5,TRBJ2-3,TGTGCTAGTGGTCCTGCGGACAGCGCTAGCACAGATACGCAGTATTTT,CASGPADSASTDTQYF
-,-,TRBV6-6,TRBJ2-7,TGTGCCAGCAGTTCACTCGCGGGCGAGCAGTACTTC,CASSSLAGEQYF
once,-,TRBV10-1,TRBJ2-7,TGCGCCAGCACCCCGACTATAAACTCCTACGAGCAGTACTTC,CASTPTINSYEQYF
-,-,TRBV30,TRBJ1-4,TGTGCCTGGATGGCCCCCTGGACAGATCCTGCTGAAAAACTGTTTTTT,CAWMAPWTDPAEKLFF
-,-,TRBV5-1,TRBJ2-1,TGCGCCAGCAGCCTGAATGGCAGGGATTACAATGAGCAGTTCTTC,CASSLNGRDYNEQFF
few,TRBD1,TRBV7-9,TRBJ1-2,TGTGCCAGCAGCTCGATTACAGGGGGCGGCGGCTACACCTTC,CASSSITGGGGYTF
-,-,TRBV2,TRBJ1-5,TGTGCCAGCAGTGAACTGCAGGGAAGCAATCAGCCCCAGCATTTT,CASSELQGSNQPQHF
-,TRBD2,TRBV28,TRBJ2-7,TGTGCCAGCAGTTCCCTCGAAGCGGGAGGGGTCTACGAGCAGTACTTC,CASSSLEAGGVYEQYF
-,-,TRBV4-1,TRBJ2-3,TGCGCCAGCAGCCAGGCAACCGGGGTAGACACAGATACGCAGTATTTT,CASSQATGVDTDTQYF
-,-,TRBV6-4,TRBJ1-4,TGTGCCAGCAGTGACTCTGCATGGGGGCCGGTTAATAGTGAAAAACTGTTTTTT,CASSDSAWGPVNSEKLFF
-,-,TRBV7-9,TRBJ1-2,TGTGCCAGCAGCTTAGCCGACAGCTATGGCTACACCTTC,CASSLADSYGYTF
-,-,TRBV6-1,TRBJ2-6,TGTGCCAGCTCAGGCTCTGGGGCCAACGTCCTGACTTTC,CASSGSGANVLTF
-,-,TRBV7-9,TRBJ1-2,TGTGCCAGCAGCTCGGGAGTAATCTATGGCTACACCTTC,CASSSGVIYGYTF
-,TRBD1,TRBV13,TRBJ1-4,TGTGCCAGCAGCTCCCTGGGACAGGGCGAGGGGGGGAAACTGTTTTTT,CASSSLGQGEGGKLFF